The 18 T cell receptor beta chains below all came from one sample that was sequenced in a study of ipilimumab plus nivolumab after autologous stem cell transplantation. The data were produced by immunoSEQ multiplex PCR, yet TCRdb's version contains in-frame clones alone and is incomplete. The table lists tens of thousands of clones, around 93% of them singletons. The sequenced sample was PBMCs, obtained in a trial of ipilimumab plus nivolumab as post-transplant consolidation. The source is a male donor with multiple myeloma.

The chain joins TRBV27 to TRBJ2-7, with 10 bases fitting TRBD1. CDR1 is MNHEY and CDR2 is SMNVEV in the germline V gene (reference sequence). V dropped 5 bases and J dropped 3; count of bases not matched to a gene: 4. The CDR3 has 14 amino acids. The CDR3 DNA reads as TGTGCCAGCAGTGGACAGGGGGGGCTCTACGAGCAGTACTTC. This translates into CASSGQGGLYEQYF.

The CDR3 reads CASSLTAGGQETQYF. The CDR3 DNA reads as TGTGCCAGCAGCTTAACAGCGGGGGGTCAAGAGACCCAGTACTTC. The chain employs TRBV7-3 and TRBJ2-5; 9 bases align to TRBD2. Germline V CDR1 and CDR2: SGHTA, FQGTGA. Germline trimming cut 0 bases from V and 2 bases from J; bases unmatched to any gene: 1. The CDR3 loop spans 15 amino acids. Supplemented by reference TRBV7-3 and TRBJ2-5, the full variable domain reads GAGVSQTPSNKVTEKGKYVELRCDPISGHTALYWYRQSLGQGPEFLIYFQGTGAADDSGLPNDRFFAVRPEGSVSTLKIQRTERGDSAVYLCASSLTAGGQETQYFGPGTRLLVL.

The chain has TRBV2 and TRBJ2-5; TRBD2 aligns across 9 bases. V lost 4 bases, J lost 4 bases, and 10 bases stayed unmatched. This CDR3 region has 16 residues. Germline V gene sequence: CDR1 SNHLY, CDR2 FYNNEI. For the CDR3, the DNA is TGTGCCAGCAGTGTGGCTAGCGGGGCCAGAGGAGAGACCCAGTACTTC. Translating it yields CASSVASGARGETQYF.

The rearrangement joins TRBV28 to TRBJ1-4, with TRBD1 identical over 8 bases. With V trimmed by 8 bases and J by 6 bases, 8 bases remained unmatched. Germline CDR1 MDHEN, CDR2 SYDVKM. CDR3 length equals 14 residues. CDR3 protein: CASGGDRGYEKLFF. In DNA, the CDR3 is TGTGCCAGCGGCGGCGACAGGGGCTATGAAAAACTGTTTTTT.

This chain uses TRBV7-6 with TRBJ2-3; 8 nucleotides agree with TRBD2. The V gene's germline CDR1 is SGHVS and CDR2 FNYEAQ. The CDR3 extends over 15 amino acids. Unmatched junction bases numbered 11, after V lost 5 bases and J lost 7 bases. The CDR3 DNA follows: TGTGCCAGCAGCAAGGGTACGGGGGGGTCAAATACGCAGTATTTT. Translating it yields CASSKGTGGSNTQYF.

The V and J genes are TRBV9 and TRBJ2-1; 7 bases align to TRBD1. The germline gives CDR1 SGDLS, CDR2 YYNGEE. The CDR3 has 15 residues. V was clipped by 0 bases and J by 7 bases; unmatched bases: 7. CDR3 region: CASSVGGNRGNEQFF. DNA for the CDR3: TGTGCCAGCAGCGTAGGAGGAAACAGGGGAAATGAGCAGTTCTTC.

This sequence joins TRBV5-1 and TRBJ2-7; D possibly corresponds to TRBD2 (5 bases). Deletions cut 4 bases from V and 2 bases from J, with 10 bases between. The CDR3 loop spans 13 amino acids. Germline CDR1 SGHRS, CDR2 YFSETQ. The DNA for the CDR3 is TGCGCCAGCAGCCCGTCCGGGACCTACGAGCAGTACTTC. Protein product: CASSPSGTYEQYF. The whole variable domain, filled in from reference TRBV5-1 and TRBJ2-7, reads KAGVTQTPRYLIKTRGQQVTLSCSPISGHRSVSWYQQTPGQGLQFLFEYFSETQRNKGNFPGRFSGRQFSNSRSEMNVSTLELGDSALYLCASSPSGTYEQYFGPGTRLTVT.

This chain uses TRBV7-9 with TRBJ2-3; TRBD2 aligns across 10 bases. The CDR3 totals 16 residues. Germline V CDR1 and CDR2: SEHNR, FQNEAQ (reference sequence). J was trimmed by 0 bases and V by 10 bases; bases with no gene match: 10. For the CDR3, the DNA is TGTGCCACCAGACTAGCGGGTTTCTCTAGCACAGATACGCAGTATTTT. The encoded protein is CATRLAGFSSTDTQYF.

The gene calls are TRBV5-1 and TRBJ1-1, with D possibly TRBD1 on 5 matching bases. The V and J ends lost 5 bases and 3 bases respectively, with 11 bases between them. CDR3 length equals 13 residues. CDR1 and CDR2 from the germline V gene are SGHRS and YFSETQ. The CDR3 coding sequence is TGCGCCAGCAGTTGGGGACGAGACACTGAAGCTTTCTTT. Translation gives CASSWGRDTEAFF.

The chain is built from TRBV19 and TRBJ1-2, with D unclear. Germline V CDR1 and CDR2: LNHDA, SQIVND (reference sequence). V shed 6 bases and J shed 2 bases, with 19 bases lying between them. This CDR3 comprises 16 residues. The CDR3 protein is CASRSSTRTSNYGYTF. The DNA of the CDR3 is TGTGCCAGTAGATCCTCGACCCGGACGTCGAACTATGGCTACACCTTC. The complete variable domain, with remaining parts taken from reference TRBV19 and TRBJ1-2, reads DGGITQSPKYLFRKEGQNVTLSCEQNLNHDAMYWYRQDPGQGLRLIYYSQIVNDFQKGDIAEGYSVSREKKESFPLTVTSAQKNPTAFYLCASRSSTRTSNYGYTFGSGTRLTVV.

This clone was seen more than once but under ten times. V is TRBV7-9 and J is TRBJ2-3; the D gene is possibly TRBD2 (5 bases). The CDR3 consists of 13 residues. The germline CDR1 and CDR2 sequences are SEHNR and FQNEAQ (reference sequence). V was clipped by 4 bases and J by 2 bases, with 7 bases between them. The CDR3 spells CASSSDYTDTQYF. The CDR3 DNA sequence: TGTGCCAGCAGCTCCGACTACACAGATACGCAGTATTTT.

V usage is TRBV6-1 and J usage is TRBJ2-7, with D hard to call. The V and J ends lost 8 bases and 5 bases respectively, with 4 bases between them. The CDR3 totals 9 residues. Germline V gene sequence: CDR1 MNHNS, CDR2 SASEGT. The CDR3: CASGNEQYF. In DNA, the CDR3 is TGTGCCAGCGGGAACGAGCAGTACTTC.

The CDR3 here is CASSLGAVNTEAFF. The CDR3, as DNA: TGTGCCAGCAGCTTAGGGGCAGTTAACACTGAAGCTTTCTTT. The J gene is TRBJ1-1, the V gene TRBV7-9; no firm D call. Trimming took 1 base from V and 2 from J, leaving 8 bases between them. Germline V gives CDR1 SEHNR, CDR2 FQNEAQ (reference sequence). This CDR3 is built from 14 residues.

The chain couples TRBV29-1 to TRBJ1-2, with TRBD1 as a possible D gene (5 bases). There are 15 residues in the CDR3. The germline CDR1 and CDR2 sequences are SQVTM and ANQGSEA. V lost 6 bases and J 2 bases, leaving 19 bases between the germline ends. CDR3 bases: TGCAGCGTGGACCGACACGACAGATACAACTATGGCTACACCTTC. It codes for CSVDRHDRYNYGYTF.

This chain connects TRBV7-2 to TRBJ2-7; possibly TRBD2 for D (5 bases). V was shortened by 6 bases and J by 1 base, with 13 bases between the two germline ends. Germline lookup yields CDR1 SGHTA and CDR2 FQGNSA. The CDR3 spans 14 residues. The chain's CDR3 is CASSLPGDSYEQYF. CDR3 DNA: TGTGCCAGCAGTTTACCCGGGGATTCCTACGAGCAGTACTTC. Looking up the rest from reference TRBV7-2 and TRBJ2-7 gives the full variable domain: GAGVSQSPSNKVTEKGKDVELRCDPISGHTALYWYRQSLGQGLEFLIYFQGNSAPDKSGLPSDRFSAERTGGSVSTLTIQRTQQEDSAVYLCASSLPGDSYEQYFGPGTRLTVT.

The V call is TRBV7-3, the J call TRBJ2-1; 10 nucleotides match TRBD1. This CDR3 contains 16 residues. CDR1 is SGHTA and CDR2 is FQGTGA in the germline V gene. The J segment lost 6 bases and the V segment lost 3 bases, leaving 8 bases of the junction unmatched. CDR3 bases: TGTGCCAGCAGCTTCCTCGACAGGGGGCGAGCCAATGAGCAGTTCTTC. This sequence encodes CASSFLDRGRANEQFF. Complete variable domain (other parts from reference TRBV7-3 and TRBJ2-1): GAGVSQTPSNKVTEKGKYVELRCDPISGHTALYWYRQSLGQGPEFLIYFQGTGAADDSGLPNDRFFAVRPEGSVSTLKIQRTERGDSAVYLCASSFLDRGRANEQFFGPGTRLTVL.

The chain employs TRBV7-9 and TRBJ2-7; D might be TRBD1 or TRBD2, each matching 6 bases. Germline V CDR1 and CDR2: SEHNR, FQNEAQ (reference sequence). This CDR3 spans 14 amino acids. Trimming removed 5 bases at V and 2 bases at J, with 13 bases between. The chain's CDR3 is CASSPNRGPYEQYF. DNA of the CDR3: TGTGCCAGCAGCCCCAATCGGGGGCCCTACGAGCAGTACTTC.

The chain links TRBV7-6 to TRBJ1-3, with D maybe TRBD1 (5 bases). V dropped 1 base and J dropped 3 bases, with 10 bases sitting between them. The CDR3 spans 15 residues. Germline CDR1 reads SGHVS; CDR2 reads FNYEAQ. DNA for the CDR3: TGTGCCAGCAGCTTAGATCAGGGAGGTGGAAACACCATATATTTT. Protein product: CASSLDQGGGNTIYF. The full variable domain, with the rest looked up from reference TRBV7-6 and TRBJ1-3, is GAGVSQSPRYKVTKRGQDVALRCDPISGHVSLYWYRQALGQGPEFLTYFNYEAQQDKSGLPNDRFSAERPEGSISTLTIQRTEQRDSAMYRCASSLDQGGGNTIYFGEGSWLTVV.